This T cell receptor (beta chain) stems from a study of blood T cell repertoires in COVID-19. Original handling: Reference gene primer amplification yielded estimated nucleated cell counts. The method was immunoSEQ multiplex PCR; TCRdb's version includes in-frame clones alone and lacks a portion of them. The DNA gave D and trimming, while V, J and clone size come from that table. The sample consists of some 110,000 clones, less than 90% of them appearing once. The CDR3 runs 17 residues. The germline V gene encodes CDR1 KGHDR and CDR2 SFDVKD. V was clipped by 3 bases and J by 5 bases; unmatched bases: 9.

The TCR comes from a human donor in a cohort sampled during active COVID-19. This chain joins TRBV24-1 and TRBJ2-5; 12 positions agree with TRBD2. Sequencing used peripheral blood. The CDR3 sequence is CATSDPRGTSGLETQYF. The CDR3 DNA follows: TGTGCCACCAGTGATCCGCGAGGGACTAGCGGGTTGGAGACCCAGTACTTC.